This entry is about one T cell receptor (beta chain). Its antigen is still unknown. Time point: week 35, safety follow-up. Alongside topical imiquimod, each dose of vaccine comprised 300 ug of mutant IDH1 20-mer peptide. At weeks 1, 3, 5, 7, 11, 15, 19 and 23, patients received a vaccination, eight in all. This CDR3 is built from 14 residues. The V and J ends lost 6 bases and 0 bases respectively, with 9 bases between them. The germline V gene encodes CDR1 MDHEN and CDR2 SYDVKM. The sample comes from a study of a mutant IDH1 vaccine in newly diagnosed glioma. Looking at the study overall: First vaccine doses came 4-6 weeks after radiotherapy alone, or with temozolomide cycles.

Produced via immunoSEQ multiplex PCR; TCRdb's table is partial and in-frame only. Here the sample spans about 65,000 clones, approximately 80% being singletons. This chain connects TRBV28 to TRBJ2-1; no definite D call. The clonotype was recovered from a man between 35 and 55 years old with glioma. The material sequenced was PBMCs, taken from a glioma patient whose treatment included an IDH1 peptide vaccine. This chain's CDR3 is CASRAASSYNEQFF. CDR3 DNA: TGTGCCAGCAGGGCGGCAAGCTCCTACAATGAGCAGTTCTTC.